The entry below gives a single T cell receptor (beta chain) sequence along with its context. Its antigen is still unknown. 13 Jbeta primers and 60 Vbeta primers were used for the PCR. Assay: immunoSEQ multiplex PCR; the TCRdb copy retains only in-frame clones and omits some. Here the sample spans fewer than 250,000 clones, around 84% being singletons. This sample is drawn from a study of cytomegalovirus exposure and HLA in healthy donors. Study-wide results and limits: Later analysis showed TCR association rates varying by HLA locus, highest for DRB1 and lowest for HLA-C. Judged likely to be a sequencing artifact was a cluster of highly shared sequence variants.

CDR1 is MNHNS and CDR2 is SASEGT in the germline V gene. The CDR3 sequence is 16 residues long. V lost 0 bases, J lost 5 bases, and 16 bases lay in between. The receptor comes from a man in his forties in good health and CMV-seropositive. V and J are TRBV6-1 and TRBJ2-5; no clear D gene. Sequenced sample: PBMCs. The CDR3 loop reads CASSEARVRLVETQYF. DNA for the CDR3: TGTGCCAGCAGTGAAGCGCGTGTCAGGCTCGTCGAGACCCAGTACTTC.